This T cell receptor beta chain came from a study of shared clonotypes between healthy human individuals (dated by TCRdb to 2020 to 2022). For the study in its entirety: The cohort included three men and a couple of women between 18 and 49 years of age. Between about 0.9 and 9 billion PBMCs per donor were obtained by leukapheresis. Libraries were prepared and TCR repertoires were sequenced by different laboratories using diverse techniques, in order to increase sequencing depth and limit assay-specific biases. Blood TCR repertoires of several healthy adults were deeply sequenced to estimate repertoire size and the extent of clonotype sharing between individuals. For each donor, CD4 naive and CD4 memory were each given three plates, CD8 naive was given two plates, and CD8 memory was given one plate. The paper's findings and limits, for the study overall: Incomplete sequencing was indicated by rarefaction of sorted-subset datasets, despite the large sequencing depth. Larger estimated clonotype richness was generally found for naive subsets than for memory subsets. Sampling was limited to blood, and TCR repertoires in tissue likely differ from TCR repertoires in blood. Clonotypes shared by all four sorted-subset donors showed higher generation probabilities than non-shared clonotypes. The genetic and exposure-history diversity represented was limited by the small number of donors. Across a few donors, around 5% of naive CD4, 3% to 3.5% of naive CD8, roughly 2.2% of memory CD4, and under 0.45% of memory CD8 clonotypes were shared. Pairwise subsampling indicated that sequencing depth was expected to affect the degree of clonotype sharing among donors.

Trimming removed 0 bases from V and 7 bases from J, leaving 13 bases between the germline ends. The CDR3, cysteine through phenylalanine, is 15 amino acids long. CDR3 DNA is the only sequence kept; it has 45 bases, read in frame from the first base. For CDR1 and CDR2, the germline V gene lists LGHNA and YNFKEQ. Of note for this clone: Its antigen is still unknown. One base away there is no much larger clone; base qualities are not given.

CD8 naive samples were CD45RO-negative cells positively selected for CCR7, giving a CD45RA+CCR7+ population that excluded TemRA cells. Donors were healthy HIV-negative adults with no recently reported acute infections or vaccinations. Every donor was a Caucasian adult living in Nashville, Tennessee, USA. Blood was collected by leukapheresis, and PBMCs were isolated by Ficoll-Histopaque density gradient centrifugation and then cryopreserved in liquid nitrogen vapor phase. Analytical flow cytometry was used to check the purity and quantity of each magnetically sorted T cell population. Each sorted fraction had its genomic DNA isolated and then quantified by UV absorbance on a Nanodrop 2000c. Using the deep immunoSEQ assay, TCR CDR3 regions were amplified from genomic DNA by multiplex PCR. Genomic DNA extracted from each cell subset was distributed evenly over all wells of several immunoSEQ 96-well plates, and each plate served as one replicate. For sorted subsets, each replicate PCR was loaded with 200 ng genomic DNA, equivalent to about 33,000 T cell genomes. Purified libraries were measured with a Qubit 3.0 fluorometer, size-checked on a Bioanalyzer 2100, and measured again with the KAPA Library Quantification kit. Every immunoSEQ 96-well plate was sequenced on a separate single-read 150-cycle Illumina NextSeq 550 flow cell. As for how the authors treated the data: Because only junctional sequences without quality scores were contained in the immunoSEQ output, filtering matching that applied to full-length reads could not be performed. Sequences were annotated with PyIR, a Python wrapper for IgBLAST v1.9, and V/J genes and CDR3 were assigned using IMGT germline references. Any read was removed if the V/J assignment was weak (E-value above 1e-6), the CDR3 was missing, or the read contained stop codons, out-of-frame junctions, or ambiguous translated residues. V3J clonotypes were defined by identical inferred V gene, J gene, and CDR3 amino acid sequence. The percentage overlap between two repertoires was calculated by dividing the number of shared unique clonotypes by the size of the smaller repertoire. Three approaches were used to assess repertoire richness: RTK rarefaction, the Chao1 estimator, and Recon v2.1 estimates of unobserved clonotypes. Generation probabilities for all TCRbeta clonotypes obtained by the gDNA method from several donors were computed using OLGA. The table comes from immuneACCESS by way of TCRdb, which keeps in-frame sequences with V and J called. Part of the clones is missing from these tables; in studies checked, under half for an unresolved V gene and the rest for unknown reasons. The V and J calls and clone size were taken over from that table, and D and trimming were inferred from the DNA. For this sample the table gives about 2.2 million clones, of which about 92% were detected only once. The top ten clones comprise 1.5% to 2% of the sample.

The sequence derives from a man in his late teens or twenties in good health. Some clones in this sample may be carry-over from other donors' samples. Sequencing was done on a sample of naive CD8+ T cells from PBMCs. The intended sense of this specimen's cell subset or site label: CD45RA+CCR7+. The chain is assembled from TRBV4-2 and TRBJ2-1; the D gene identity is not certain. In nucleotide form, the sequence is TGTGCCAGCAGCCAAGATCTTCCTAGTGTGAATGAGCAGTTCTTC. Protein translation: CASSQDLPSVNEQFF.